This T cell receptor beta chain was captured in a study of molecular identifiers for immune sequencing clone quantification. The study, taken as a whole, reports: Clones exceeding 20 RNA copies carried over 97% of effector molecules but under 1% of naive-cell molecules.

This clonotype was detected ten times or more. Its antigen remains unknown. This CDR3 spans 13 amino acids. Trimming left V 0 bases short and J 11 bases short, with 16 bases between. Germline V gives CDR1 SQVTM, CDR2 ANQGSEA. The authors built bulk TCR libraries by previously described methods with listed TCR primers. TCRdb passed the PCR reads through MiXCR, listing each CDR3 protein once. The table lists about 510,000 distinct CDR3 sequences, approximately 25% of them singletons. Sequenced: naive CD8+ T cells from blood, with Jurkat cell RNA spiked in. Subset reported: FACS-sorted CD8+CD4-CCR7+CD45RA+ naive T cells. V is TRBV29-1 and J is TRBJ1-1, with D maybe TRBD1 (5 bases). This clonotype originated in a human donor in good health. Some libraries in this study had Jurkat cell RNA spiked in. CDR3 bases: TGCAGCGTTGAAGAACTAAAGGACATATCGGCTTTCTTT. It translates to CSVEELKDISAFF.